This T cell receptor beta chain was captured in a study of blood T cells in healthy people across ages. Notes on the study in general: Unsorted PBMCs blocked a conclusive comparison of naive and antigen-experienced cells.

Peripheral blood was drawn, about 9.7 milliliters per donor. This clonotype was counted a few times. Its antigen is as yet unknown. CDR1 and CDR2 (germline): SGHTA, FQGNSA. V was cut by 1 base and J by 13 bases, with 16 bases left in between. There are 13 residues in the CDR3. Combining a sample-barcoded 5' primer with a J-beta primer mix, a second PCR ran for about 7 to 11 cycles. All cDNA molecules were each tagged by a template-switch adaptor with 12 random nucleotides. TCRdb ran MiXCR on the 5' RACE reads and lists one entry per CDR3 protein. The sample lists roughly 730,000 distinct CDR3 sequences; more than 50% were seen once.

The TCR originated in a man in his forties in good health. The chain carries TRBV7-2 and TRBJ2-5; no clear D. Sequencing input: blood. This chain's CDR3 is CASSLEGPPRGYF. In DNA form, the CDR3 reads TGTGCCAGCAGCTTAGAAGGGCCACCGAGAGGGTACTTC.